The rows below give T cell receptor beta chains drawn from one sample of a study of shared clonotypes between healthy human individuals. This table comes from immunoSEQ multiplex PCR, and its TCRdb copy is limited to in-frame clones, with some not included. The sample has millions of clones, 85% to 95% seen once. The sample comprised naive CD4+ T cells sorted from blood. The source of these receptors is a man aged 18-30 years in good health. The CDR3 runs from the conserved cysteine through the conserved F or W. A D gene is named only where the DNA matches it firmly. Clone size appears in some rows only: once, few, many, or a class for an expanded clone.

clone_size	j_call	d_call	v_call	cdr3_nt	cdr3_aa
NA	TRBJ1-1	TRBD1	TRBV18	TGTGCCAGCTCATCAAACAGGGGTGAAGCTTTCTTT	CASSSNRGEAFF
NA	TRBJ1-1	NA	TRBV6-6	TGTGCCAGCAGTCCGTTGAACACTGAAGCTTTCTTT	CASSPLNTEAFF
NA	TRBJ1-3	NA	TRBV6-5	TGTGCCTGCCGGAGCTCTGGAAACACCATATATTTT	CACRSSGNTIYF
NA	TRBJ1-4	TRBD1	TRBV5-4	TGTGCCAGCAGCCTCGGGACAGCTGGAACTAATGAAAAACTGTTTTTT	CASSLGTAGTNEKLFF
NA	TRBJ2-1	TRBD2	TRBV9	TGTGCCAGCAGCTTACTAGCGGGTAGCTCCTACAATGAGCAGTTCTTC	CASSLLAGSSYNEQFF
once	TRBJ1-5	NA	TRBV7-8	TGTGCCAGCAGCCAAGGGGCCCAGTATCAGCCCCAGCATTTT	CASSQGAQYQPQHF
NA	TRBJ2-3	NA	TRBV5-4	TGTGCCAGCAGTCCCGGTATTACGCAGTATTTT	CASSPGITQYF
once	TRBJ1-1	NA	TRBV4-1	TGCGCCAGCAGCCAAATCGGGATCGGGAGGGCTGAAGCTTTCTTT	CASSQIGIGRAEAFF
NA	TRBJ2-3	TRBD1	TRBV18	TGTGCCAGCTCACCGGGGACAGGACGCACAGATACGCAGTATTTT	CASSPGTGRTDTQYF
NA	TRBJ2-3	NA	TRBV28	TGTGCCAGCAGTCCGCAGCCGTGGGGTAGCACAGATACGCAGTATTTT	CASSPQPWGSTDTQYF
NA	TRBJ2-7	NA	TRBV2	TGTGCCAGCAGTGAGAGACGCCCTTTTGAGCAGTACTTC	CASSERRPFEQYF
NA	TRBJ1-1	NA	TRBV28	TGTGCCAGCAGTTGGGGAACTGAAGCTTTCTTT	CASSWGTEAFF
NA	TRBJ2-7	TRBD2	TRBV4-1	TGCGCCAGCAGCCAAGATGGGACTAGCGCATCCTTGCTGAGAGAGCAGTACTTC	CASSQDGTSASLLREQYF
NA	TRBJ2-7	NA	TRBV7-9	TGTGCCAGCAGCTTAGCGGGAGGTCTCTACGAGCAGTACTTC	CASSLAGGLYEQYF
NA	TRBJ2-1	NA	TRBV19	TGTGCCAGTAGGCGGGGGCCTCCCCCCTACAATGAGCAGTTCTTC	CASRRGPPPYNEQFF
NA	TRBJ1-1	TRBD1	TRBV9	TGTGCCAGCAGCGTGAGGGACAGAGCATACACTGAAGCTTTCTTT	CASSVRDRAYTEAFF
NA	TRBJ2-3	NA	TRBV4-1	TGCGCCAGCAGCCAAGATCCAACCCTCGGGAGAAGGACAGATACGCAGTATTTT	CASSQDPTLGRRTDTQYF
NA	TRBJ1-6	TRBD1	TRBV5-6	TGTGCCAGCAGCTTGGGGGGACAGAAGAATTCACCCCTCCACTTT	CASSLGGQKNSPLHF
NA	TRBJ2-3	TRBD2	TRBV5-1	TGCGCCAGCAGCTTGGTTCTCGCGGGGGGCAACACAGATACGCAGTATTTT	CASSLVLAGGNTDTQYF
NA	TRBJ2-7	TRBD1	TRBV5-1	TGCGCCAGCAGCTTGGGGGACAGGGTTTTTGTCAAGCAGTACTTC	CASSLGDRVFVKQYF
NA	TRBJ2-2	NA	TRBV6-1	TGTGCCAGCAGTGAACTTGGTAGGGTGCGCACCGGGGAGCTGTTTTTT	CASSELGRVRTGELFF
NA	TRBJ2-1	TRBD1	TRBV5-1	TGCGCCAGCAGCTTGGACAGACAGGGGCTTCTGAATGAGCAGTTCTTC	CASSLDRQGLLNEQFF
NA	TRBJ1-5	TRBD1	TRBV19	TGTGCCAGTCGGGACAGCGCGAATCAGCCCCAGCATTTT	CASRDSANQPQHF
NA	TRBJ1-6	TRBD1	TRBV10-2	TGCGCCAGCAGTGAGCAAGCGAGACAGGGTTGGTCACCCCTCCACTTT	CASSEQARQGWSPLHF
NA	TRBJ2-5	TRBD1	TRBV5-1	TGCGCCAGCGCCTGGACAGGCGCCCAAGAGACCCAGTACTTC	CASAWTGAQETQYF